Listed here are 3 T cell receptor beta chains from one sample, sequenced in a study of T cell responses to AZD1222 COVID-19 vaccine. Sequencing used immunoSEQ multiplex PCR; TCRdb keeps in-frame clones, though not all of them. Altogether approximately 79,000 clones are present, roughly four fifths being singletons, with the ten largest covering approximately 1.4%. The source was peripheral blood, collected 28 days after the second AZD1222 dose. These receptors all stem from an adult who received the AZD1222 COVID-19 vaccine.

This rearrangement joins TRBV3-1 (or the pseudogene TRBV3-2) to TRBJ2-7, with D possibly being TRBD1 (6 bases). The germline V gene has CDR1 LGHDT and CDR2 YNNKEL (reference sequence). CDR3 length: 14 residues. Trimming pared 4 bases from V and 0 bases from J, leaving 10 bases between. For the CDR3, the DNA is TGTGCCAGCAGCCCTTACAGGGACTCCTACGAGCAGTACTTC. Encoded protein: CASSPYRDSYEQYF.

The V call is TRBV12-3 or TRBV12-4, the J call TRBJ1-2; a possible D gene is TRBD1 (6 bases). The V end was cut by 3 bases, the J end by 5 bases, with 10 bases between. The CDR3 sequence is 13 residues long. Written as DNA, the CDR3 is TGTGCCAGCAGTTTTTCAGGGGAGTATGGCTACACCTTC. Its translation is CASSFSGEYGYTF.

The chain couples TRBV24-1 to TRBJ2-2; 14 nucleotides line up with TRBD2. V shed 4 bases and J 5 bases; nucleotides not matched to a gene: 14. This CDR3 region has 20 residues. CDR1 is KGHDR and CDR2 is SFDVKD in the germline V gene. The CDR3 nucleotides are TGTGCCACCAGTGACTCTCGACTAGCGGGAGGGCCGACGGGGACCGGGGAGCTGTTTTTT. Translating gives CATSDSRLAGGPTGTGELFF.